The entry that follows covers one T cell receptor beta chain sequence. This entry is derived from a study of monozygotic twins with inflammatory bowel disease. TCRdb reprocessed the 5' RACE reads; each CDR3 protein has one entry and no DNA is given. The listing records 200,000 to 250,000 distinct CDR3 sequences. The CDR3 loop spans 15 amino acids. The V gene is TRBV12-3 or TRBV12-4, the J gene TRBJ1-2; TCRdb's D call, TRBD1, is unchecked because there is no DNA. Sequences were obtained from blood. This clonotype was obtained from a human donor with ulcerative colitis or Crohn's disease, or a healthy co-twin of an affected twin (not recorded which). The CDR3 here is CASSPLPAFGYGYTF.